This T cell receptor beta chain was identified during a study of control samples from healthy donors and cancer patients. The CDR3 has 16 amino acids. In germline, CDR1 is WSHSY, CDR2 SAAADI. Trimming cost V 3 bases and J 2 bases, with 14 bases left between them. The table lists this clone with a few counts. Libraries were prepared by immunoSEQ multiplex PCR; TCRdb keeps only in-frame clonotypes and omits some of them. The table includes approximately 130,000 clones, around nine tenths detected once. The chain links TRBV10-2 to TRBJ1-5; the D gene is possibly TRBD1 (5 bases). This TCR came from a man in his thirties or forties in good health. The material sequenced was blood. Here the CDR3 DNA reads TGCGCCAGCAGTGACTCGGGACTGGCCGGCAATCAGCCCCAGCATTTT. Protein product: CASSDSGLAGNQPQHF.